The T cell receptor beta chain described here comes from a study of T cell clonality in common variable immunodeficiency. Study-wide findings and caveats: Patient heterogeneity in the CVID cohort limited correlations between repertoire features and clinical complications. In common variable immunodeficiency, TCR beta chains reportedly carried fewer deletions and N-nucleotide insertions.

This clone was seen at least ten times. Its antigen is unidentified. The CDR3 goes on 3 residues after the read ends, and that part is filled in from the germline J gene. TCRdb's table, derived via immunoSEQ multiplex PCR, lists solely in-frame clones and lacks some. The sample has roughly 39,000 clones, none seen only once. Caucasian heritage predominated among both patients and controls. Germline loops: CDR1 DFQATT, CDR2 SNEGSKA (reference sequence). Trimming shortened V by 4 bases and J by 2 bases, and 22 bases separated the two germline ends. This CDR3 spans 17 amino acids. This clonotype was sampled from a human donor with common variable immunodeficiency. This chain joins TRBV20-1 and TRBJ2-3; possibly TRBD2 for D (5 bases). Sequencing was carried out using peripheral blood mononuclear cells. The DNA read from the CDR3 is TGCAGTGCTACTAACGAGGGCGTGGTTCCCTCCACAGATACG. This translates into CSATNEGVVPSTDT. The entire CDR3 reads CSATNEGVVPSTDTQYF.